The entry that follows covers one T cell receptor (beta chain) sequence. The antigen this receptor binds is unknown. Base qualities are missing; no much larger clone stands one base away. This sample was taken from a study of blood T cells in healthy people across ages (dated by TCRdb to 2013 to 2016). Describing the broader study: In model experiments, roughly one uniquely barcoded TCR beta cDNA molecule per two T cells was captured by template switching. Donors were grouped into four age groups: young (average approximately 15 years), middle-aged (39), aged (about 59) and long-lived (about 90). Age-related changes in TCR beta repertoire diversity were measured in the study by deep sequencing normalized with unique cDNA molecular identifiers. Using the same blood draw, the study looked at two additional independent replicas of 1 million unique cDNA reads for two donors, one aged 18 to 30 and the other aged 80 or older. Donors of different ages were randomly distributed across sequencing lanes to avoid experimental bias. The paper as a whole reports these results and caveats: Estimates of total diversity based on one million sequenced T cells were considered lower bounds and underestimates. There was a strong correlation between observed TCR beta diversity and the percentage of naive T cells measured by flow cytometry. Donor CMV infection status was unknown, potentially confounding age-related changes in expanded clonotypes. Because profiling used bulk unsorted PBMCs, naive and antigen-experienced compartments could not be compared conclusively. The long-lived group showed more naive CD4+ T cells, fewer expanded clones and increased TCR diversity than the aged group, suggesting age selection. As age increased, observed TCR beta diversity per million T cells dropped in a roughly linear way, and a significant reduction was already evident by age about 40.

Libraries came from 5' RACE. These reads were obtained on an Illumina HiSeq 2500. A second PCR of about 6 to 12 cycles was run with a J-beta primer mix and a sample-barcoded 5' primer. A template-switch 5' adaptor carrying 12 random nucleotides introduced a unique molecular identifier onto each TCR beta cDNA molecule. At least 3 million CDR3-containing paired-end reads were obtained from each sample. First-strand cDNA was synthesized from all RNA with the Mint cDNA synthesis kit, primed by a TRBC-specific oligonucleotide. Following uracil-DNA glycosylase treatment, all cDNA underwent a first 18-cycle PCR with the universal primers M1SS and BC2_uni_R. In the paper's pipeline: For normalization, 1 million high-quality reads, each with a distinct molecular identifier, were randomly selected from each sample. Instead of being binned into consensus sequences, reads that shared molecular identifiers were thrown out. MiTCR, with a Q25 quality threshold and the strictest error-elimination algorithm, was used for CDR3 identification, clonotype clustering and error correction. A nonparametric unseen species model with Euler transformation was used to estimate a lower bound on total TCR beta diversity. Using fastp trimming at Q25 and MiXCR clonotype assembly, TCRdb reanalyzed the public sequencing data and kept in-frame beta chains. Each entry is one CDR3 protein sequence, shown with its most common DNA and genes. These V and J calls originate from TCRdb's pipeline instead of the authors' own analysis. The sample table holds 1.5 million to 2 million distinct CDR3 sequences, of which almost 35% were seen once. The ten biggest clones cover about 11% of the sample.

Systemically healthy Caucasian individuals from Russia, around 39 in total and aged roughly 6 to 100 years, were included as donors. Each donor gave ten milliliters of peripheral blood, collected into EDTA-treated Vacutainer tubes. Ficoll-Paque density-gradient centrifugation was used to isolate PBMCs, with at least 7 million per sample. Trizol reagent was used to extract total RNA from the PBMCs, yielding at least 6 micrograms per sample. Naive CD45RAhigh/CD27high T cell percentages were measured by flow cytometry on a PBMC aliquot from every donor. This clonotype was sampled from a woman aged 25-40 years in good health. Sequenced input: blood.

The DNA sequence reads TGCAGTGCTTGGCGGGGCAGGTCTACCTACAATGAGCAGTTCTTC. Its amino acids are CSAWRGRSTYNEQFF. Here the chain combines TRBV20-1 and TRBJ2-1; tentative D gene TRBD2, with 6 bases matching. At the junction V is shortened by 5 bases and J by 2 bases, with 16 bases in between. CDR1 and CDR2, looked up from the germline V gene (reference sequence), are DFQATT and SNEGSKA. Inclusive of the bounding cysteine and phenylalanine, the CDR3 is 15 residues long. Only the CDR3 part of the read is kept: 45 bases, read in frame from the first base.